The 15 T cell receptor beta chains presented below share a single source sample, sequenced in a study of T cell responses to AZD1222 COVID-19 vaccine. Here immunoSEQ multiplex PCR was the method, and the copy in TCRdb shows in-frame clones only, minus some. The sample yields about 150,000 clones, around 90% seen once. Sample: peripheral blood, taken on day 0 of AZD1222 vaccination. The receptors derive from an adult in good health.

The rearrangement joins TRBV28 to TRBJ2-7; either TRBD1 or TRBD2 may fit D (5 bases each). The V end was cut by 4 bases, the J end by 5 bases, with 18 bases between. This CDR3 has 15 amino acids. Germline CDR1 reads MDHEN; CDR2 reads SYDVKM. The CDR3 sequence: CASSSNPGTPDEQYF. The DNA for the CDR3 is TGTGCCAGCAGTTCAAATCCCGGGACGCCTGACGAGCAGTACTTC.

The chain is built from TRBV28 and TRBJ2-4, with 10 bases aligning to TRBD2. V was clipped by 1 base and J by 0 bases; unmatched bases: 9. This CDR3 contains 19 residues. Germline V CDR1 and CDR2: MDHEN, SYDVKM. As DNA, the CDR3 is TGTGCCAGCAGTTTATTTTCCAGCGGGGGGGCCCCAGCCAAAAACATTCAGTACTTC. Translation gives CASSLFSSGGAPAKNIQYF.

This clone has just one count. The chain recombines TRBV6-4 with TRBJ2-3, with D perhaps TRBD1 or TRBD2 (5 bases each). From germline, CDR1 is MRHNA and CDR2 SNTAGT. The CDR3 is 14 amino acids. Trimming stripped 0 bases from V and 6 bases from J, with 10 bases between. CDR3 in DNA: TGTGCCAGCAGTGACTCGGGGGAATTCGATACGCAGTATTTT. Protein: CASSDSGEFDTQYF.

The rearrangement links TRBV19 to TRBJ2-5; D unclear. Per germline, CDR1 LNHDA and CDR2 SQIVND (reference sequence). V lost 5 bases, J lost 1 base, and 8 bases lay in between. CDR3 length: 13 residues. The CDR3 DNA sequence: TGTGCCAGTAGTGACCCCCCCCAAGAGACCCAGTACTTC. It translates to CASSDPPQETQYF.

The rearrangement links TRBV18 to TRBJ2-5; the match to TRBD1 covers 8 bases. The CDR3 length is 16 residues. The V segment lost 6 bases and the J segment 0 bases; nucleotides outside the gene matches: 9. Germline CDR1 KGHSH, CDR2 LQKENI. The CDR3, as DNA: TGTGCCAGCTCCCGACAGGGGACGAACTACCAAGAGACCCAGTACTTC. It translates to CASSRQGTNYQETQYF.

The genes are TRBV11-2 and TRBJ1-2; unclear D gene. There are 13 residues in the CDR3. CDR1 is SGHAT, CDR2 FQNNGV, per germline. The V end lost 6 bases, the J end lost 3 bases, and 11 bases lay between the germline ends. Here the CDR3 DNA reads TGTGCCAGCAGACATATCGGGGACTATGGCTACACCTTC. Translated: CASRHIGDYGYTF.

The chain carries TRBV19 and TRBJ2-3; 8 bases line up with TRBD1. The CDR3 consists of 15 residues. Per germline, CDR1 LNHDA and CDR2 SQIVND (reference sequence). V lost 6 bases to trimming and J lost 1 base; unmatched junction nucleotides: 6. Written as DNA, the CDR3 is TGTGCCAGTAGGCCCGACAGGGGAGGCACAGATACGCAGTATTTT. It yields the protein CASRPDRGGTDTQYF.

V and J are TRBV9 and TRBJ1-5; D perhaps matches TRBD1 (6 bases). CDR3 length equals 14 residues. Germline values: CDR1 SGDLS, CDR2 YYNGEE. The V gene lost 0 bases and the J gene lost 9 bases, with 13 bases spanning the gap. The CDR3 loop is CASSVDLGGGPQHF. The DNA for the CDR3 is TGTGCCAGCAGCGTAGATTTAGGAGGGGGGCCCCAGCATTTT.

The chain recombines TRBV4-1 with TRBJ2-7, with D perhaps TRBD1 (6 bases). V lost 2 bases to trimming and J lost 1 base, with 15 bases between them. The germline V gene has CDR1 MGHRA and CDR2 YSYEKL. The CDR3 totals 16 residues. CDR3 region: CASSQHGTTNSYEQYF. In DNA, the CDR3 is TGCGCCAGCAGCCAACATGGGACAACGAATTCCTACGAGCAGTACTTC.

The chain joins TRBV10-3 to TRBJ1-4, with a possible D match to TRBD1 (6 bases). The CDR3 totals 14 residues. The V end was cut by 3 bases, the J end by 4 bases, with 9 bases between. Germline CDR1 is ENHRY and CDR2 is SYGVKD. CDR3 DNA: TGTGCCATCAGTGAAGGACAGAGTAATGAAAAACTGTTTTTT. It specifies CAISEGQSNEKLFF.

The chain joins TRBV28 to TRBJ1-2; maybe TRBD1 (5 bases). CDR1 is MDHEN, CDR2 SYDVKM, per germline. The ends were cut back, 1 base at V and 0 bases at J, with 15 bases in the middle. CDR3 length: 17 residues. The CDR3 here is CASSLSFLGDPNYGYTF. CDR3 nucleotides: TGTGCCAGCAGTTTATCCTTTCTCGGGGACCCTAACTATGGCTACACCTTC.

The chain carries TRBV27 and TRBJ2-1, with TRBD2 matching 12 bases. The CDR3 is made up of 17 amino acids. Trimming removed 5 bases from V and 1 base from J; junction bases left unmatched: 6. Germline loops: CDR1 MNHEY, CDR2 SMNVEV (reference sequence). CDR3 nucleotide sequence: TGTGCCAGCAGTCCCGGACTAGCGGGGATATCCTACAATGAGCAGTTCTTC. This gives the protein CASSPGLAGISYNEQFF.

This rearrangement joins TRBV21-1 to TRBJ2-2; TRBD2, the table's D call, was not compared with the DNA. TRBV21-1 is a pseudogene locus. The CDR3 is 17 amino acids. DNA of the CDR3: TGTGCCAGCAGCAAAGGGGCTAGCGGGGGTAACACCGGGGAGCTGTTTTTT. Translation: CASSKGASGGNTGELFF.

The V gene is TRBV6-1, the J gene TRBJ2-6; maybe TRBD2 (6 bases). Germline CDR1 and CDR2: MNHNS and SASEGT. Trimming took 4 bases from V and 0 from J, leaving 13 bases between them. This CDR3 contains 17 residues. The CDR3 DNA is TGTGCCAGCAGTGGGGACTTAGCGAACTCTGGGGCCAACGTCCTGACTTTC. Its translation: CASSGDLANSGANVLTF.

This rearrangement joins TRBV2 to TRBJ1-3; a weak D match, TRBD1 (6 bases). The V end lost 7 bases, the J end lost 13 bases, and 17 bases lay between the germline ends. The length of the CDR3 is 12 residues. Per germline, CDR1 SNHLY and CDR2 FYNNEI. DNA of the CDR3: TGTGCCAGCACGGGACAAGGGAAGACGATATATTTT. This codes for CASTGQGKTIYF.